Listed below are T cell receptor beta chains from one sample, sequenced in a study of T-cell reconstitution after alpha-beta-depleted transplantation in children. Via MiXCR, TCRdb re-called the PCR reads, giving one row per CDR3 protein. Altogether about 250,000 distinct CDR3 sequences are present, more than 20% being singletons, with the ten largest covering about 5%. The material was PBMCs, mostly from graft donor cells, obtained 360 days after TCRalphabeta/CD19-depleted stem cell transplant. All receptors come from a female patient aged 2 to 10 who had a stem cell transplant for congenital amegakaryocytic thrombocytopenia, so the T cells may come from the graft donor. Both conserved end residues are part of each CDR3. The D gene is left open where the match is weak. Some rows mark clone size as missing; the rest say once, few, many or name a class of expanded clone.

J gene: TRBJ2-4; V gene: TRBV12-3/TRBV12-4; D gene: -; clone size: few; CDR3 DNA: TGTGCCAGCAGTCTCTTGTGGGACTCACTCCTGCGGTTC; CDR3 protein: CASSLLWDSLLRF
J gene: TRBJ2-3; V gene: TRBV20-1; D gene: -; clone size: few; CDR3 DNA: TGCAGTGCTGGGGGTTTAGCGGTTAGCACAGATACGCAGTATTTT; CDR3 protein: CSAGGLAVSTDTQYF
J gene: TRBJ2-5; V gene: TRBV5-1; D gene: -; clone size: many; CDR3 DNA: TGCGCCAGCAGCTTGGGAGCGACCCAGTACTTC; CDR3 protein: CASSLGATQYF
J gene: TRBJ2-1; V gene: TRBV10-3; D gene: -; clone size: -; CDR3 DNA: TGTGCCATCAGTTTGACTCTCCATGAGCAGTTCTTC; CDR3 protein: CAISLTLHEQFF
J gene: TRBJ2-3; V gene: TRBV5-4; D gene: -; clone size: few; CDR3 DNA: TGTGCCAGCGGCCTAGAGGTCGTTCCTCTGGATACGCAGTATTTT; CDR3 protein: CASGLEVVPLDTQYF
J gene: TRBJ2-1; V gene: TRBV4-3; D gene: -; clone size: few; CDR3 DNA: TGCGCCAGCAGCCAAGATCGGAGGGTCCACAATGAGCAGTTCTTC; CDR3 protein: CASSQDRRVHNEQFF
J gene: TRBJ2-1; V gene: TRBV6-2/TRBV6-3; D gene: TRBD1; clone size: few; CDR3 DNA: TGTGCCAGCCAGGGGGTTACGATCTCCTACAATGAGCAGTTCTTC; CDR3 protein: CASQGVTISYNEQFF
J gene: TRBJ2-1; V gene: TRBV6-2/TRBV6-3; D gene: -; clone size: many; CDR3 DNA: TGTGCCAGTAAGACCCGCTCCTACAATGAGCAGTTCTTC; CDR3 protein: CASKTRSYNEQFF
J gene: TRBJ2-2; V gene: TRBV12-3/TRBV12-4; D gene: -; clone size: few; CDR3 DNA: TGTGCCAGCAGTTTGGGGTACGGGGAGCTGTTTTTT; CDR3 protein: CASSLGYGELFF
J gene: TRBJ2-7; V gene: TRBV7-2; D gene: TRBD2; clone size: many; CDR3 DNA: TGTGCCAGCAGCTTAGGGACTAGCGGGAGCTACGAGCAGTACTTC; CDR3 protein: CASSLGTSGSYEQYF
J gene: TRBJ2-1; V gene: TRBV2; D gene: -; clone size: -; CDR3 DNA: TGTGCCAGCAGTAATCTAGCTGAGCAGTTCTTC; CDR3 protein: CASSNLAEQFF
J gene: TRBJ2-3; V gene: TRBV29-1; D gene: -; clone size: -; CDR3 DNA: TGCAGCGTCGACAGAGTCACAGATACGCAGTATTTT; CDR3 protein: CSVDRVTDTQYF
J gene: TRBJ1-1; V gene: TRBV18; D gene: -; clone size: many; CDR3 DNA: TGTGCCAGCTCACCAAGGAACACTGAAGCTTTCTTT; CDR3 protein: CASSPRNTEAFF